The 2 T cell receptor beta chains listed next were all sequenced from one sample in a study of T cells in women clearing cervical HPV infection. Clones were read by immunoSEQ multiplex PCR, and TCRdb kept only the in-frame ones, dropping some. The repertoire table contains around 30,000 clones. The source material was blood buffy coat. These receptors all come from a woman aged 18-70 years with a cervical HPV16 infection that either progressed to CIN3+ or cleared (not recorded which).

As regards this clone: The sequenced fragment ends 3 residues before the CDR3 boundary, so the rest is inferred from the germline J gene. The chain links TRBV6-1 to TRBJ2-7, with TRBD2 matching over 10 bases. The ends lost 0 bases at V and 2 bases at J; junction bases unmatched: 4. The CDR3 is 16 amino acids. Germline CDR1 and CDR2: MNHNS and SASEGT. The covered CDR3 bases are TGTGCCAGCAGTGAAGCGGCAGCGGGGGGGACCTACGAG. This translates into CASSEAAAGGTYE. In full, the CDR3 reads CASSEAAAGGTYEQYF.

Regarding this clone: The CDR3 end is not reached by the read, which stops 3 residues before it; the germline J gene fills it in. This sequence joins TRBV6-1 and TRBJ2-3, with 9 bases identical to TRBD1. Germline loops: CDR1 MNHNS, CDR2 SASEGT. V lost 1 base, J lost 6 bases, and 14 bases stayed unmatched. The CDR3 is made up of 18 amino acids. CDR3 sequence: CASSEGNIWGTGSDTQYF. The part of the CDR3 DNA that was read is TGTGCCAGCAGTGAAGGGAACATATGGGGGACAGGGAGCGATACG.